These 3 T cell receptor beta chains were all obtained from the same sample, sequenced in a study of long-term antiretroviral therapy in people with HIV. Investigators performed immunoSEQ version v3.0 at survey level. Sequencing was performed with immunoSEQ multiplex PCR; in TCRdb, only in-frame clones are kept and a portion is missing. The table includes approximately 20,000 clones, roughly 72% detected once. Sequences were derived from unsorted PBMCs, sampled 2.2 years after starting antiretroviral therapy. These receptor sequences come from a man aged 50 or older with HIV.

Here the CDR3 reads CASSLGLDNEQFF. CDR3 DNA sequence: TGCGCCAGCAGCTTGGGCCTAGATAATGAGCAGTTCTTC. The rearrangement links TRBV5-1 to TRBJ2-1, with no clear D. The V end was cut by 0 bases, the J end by 7 bases, with 8 bases between. Germline loops: CDR1 SGHRS, CDR2 YFSETQ. The CDR3 has 13 residues. Supplemented by reference TRBV5-1 and TRBJ2-1, the full variable domain reads KAGVTQTPRYLIKTRGQQVTLSCSPISGHRSVSWYQQTPGQGLQFLFEYFSETQRNKGNFPGRFSGRQFSNSRSEMNVSTLELGDSALYLCASSLGLDNEQFFGPGTRLTVL.

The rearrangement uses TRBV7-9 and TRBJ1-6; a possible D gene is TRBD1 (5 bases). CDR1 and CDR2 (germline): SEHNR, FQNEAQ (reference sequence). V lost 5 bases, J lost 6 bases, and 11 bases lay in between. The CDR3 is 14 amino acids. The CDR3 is CASSNQGGNSPLHF. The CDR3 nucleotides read TGTGCCAGCAGCAACCAGGGAGGTAATTCACCCCTCCACTTT. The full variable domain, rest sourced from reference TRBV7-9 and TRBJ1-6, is DTGVSQNPRHKITKRGQNVTFRCDPISEHNRLYWYRQTLGQGPEFLTYFQNEAQLEKSRLLSDRFSAERPKGSFSTLEIQRTEQGDSAMYLCASSNQGGNSPLHFGNGTRLTVT.

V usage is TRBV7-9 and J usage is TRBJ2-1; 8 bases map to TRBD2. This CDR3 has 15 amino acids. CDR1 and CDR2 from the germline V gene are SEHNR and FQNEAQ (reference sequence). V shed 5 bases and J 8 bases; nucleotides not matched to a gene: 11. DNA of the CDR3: TGTGCCAGCAGCCACCCCGGGAGGGCCATCCATGAGCAGTTCTTC. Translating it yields CASSHPGRAIHEQFF.